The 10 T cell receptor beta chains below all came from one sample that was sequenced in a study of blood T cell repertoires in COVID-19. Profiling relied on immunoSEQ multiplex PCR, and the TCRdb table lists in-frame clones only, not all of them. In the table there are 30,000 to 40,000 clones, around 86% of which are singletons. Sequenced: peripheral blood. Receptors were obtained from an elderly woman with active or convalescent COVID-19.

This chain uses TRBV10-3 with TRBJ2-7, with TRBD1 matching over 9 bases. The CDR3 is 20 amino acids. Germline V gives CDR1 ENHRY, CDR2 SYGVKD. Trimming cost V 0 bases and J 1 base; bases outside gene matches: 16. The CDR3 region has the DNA TGTGCCATCAGTGAGTCGCCGGGACAGGGTTGGAAAAGGGGATCCTACGAGCAGTACTTC. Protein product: CAISESPGQGWKRGSYEQYF.

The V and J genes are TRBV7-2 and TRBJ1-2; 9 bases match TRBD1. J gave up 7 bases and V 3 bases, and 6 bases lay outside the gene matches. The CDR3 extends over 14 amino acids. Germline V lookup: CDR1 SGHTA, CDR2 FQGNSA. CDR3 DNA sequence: TGTGCCAGCAGCTTGGACAGGGGTGAGGGTGGCTACACCTTC. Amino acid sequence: CASSLDRGEGGYTF.

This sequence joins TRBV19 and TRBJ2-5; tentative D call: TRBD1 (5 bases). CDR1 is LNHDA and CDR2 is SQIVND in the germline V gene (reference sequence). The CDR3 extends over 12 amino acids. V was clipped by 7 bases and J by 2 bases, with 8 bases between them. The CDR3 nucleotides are TGTGCCAGTACAGGGAATCAAGAGACCCAGTACTTC. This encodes CASTGNQETQYF.

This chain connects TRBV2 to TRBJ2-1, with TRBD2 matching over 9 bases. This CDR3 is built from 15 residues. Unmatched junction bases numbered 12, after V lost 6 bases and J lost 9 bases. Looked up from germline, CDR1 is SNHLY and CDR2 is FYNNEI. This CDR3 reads CASRELAGDGGEQFF. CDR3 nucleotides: TGTGCCAGCAGGGAGTTAGCGGGAGACGGGGGTGAGCAGTTCTTC.

CDR3 in amino acids: CASSPTSDSSPLHF. The CDR3 DNA is TGTGCCAGCAGCCCAACATCCGATTCCTCACCCCTCCACTTT. The gene calls are TRBV3-1 (or the pseudogene TRBV3-2) and TRBJ1-6; D is unresolved. Per germline, CDR1 LGHDT and CDR2 YNNKEL (reference sequence). V was shortened by 4 bases and J by 10 bases, with 14 bases between the two germline ends. CDR3 length: 14 residues.

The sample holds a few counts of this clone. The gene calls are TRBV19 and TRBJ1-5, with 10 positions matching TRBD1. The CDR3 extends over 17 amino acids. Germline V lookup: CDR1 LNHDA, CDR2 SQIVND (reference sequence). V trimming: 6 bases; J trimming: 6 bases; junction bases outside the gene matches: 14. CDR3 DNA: TGTGCCAGTAGCGTAACTGGGACAGGGGAATTGGGTCAGCCCCAGCATTTT. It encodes CASSVTGTGELGQPQHF.

DNA of the CDR3: TGTGCCAGTAGTATTTGGAGCGGGCGCGGGGAGCTGTTTTTT. This gives the protein CASSIWSGRGELFF. This chain links TRBV19 with TRBJ2-2, with D tentatively TRBD2 (6 bases). Trimming took 3 bases from V and 7 from J, leaving 12 bases between them. The CDR3 has 14 amino acids. Per the germline V gene, CDR1 is LNHDA and CDR2 is SQIVND (reference sequence).

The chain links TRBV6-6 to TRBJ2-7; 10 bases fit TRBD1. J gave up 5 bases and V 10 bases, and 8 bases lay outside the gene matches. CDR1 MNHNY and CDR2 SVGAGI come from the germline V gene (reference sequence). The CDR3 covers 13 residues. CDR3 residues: CATRTGGGNEQYF. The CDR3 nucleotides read TGTGCCACAAGGACAGGGGGAGGTAACGAGCAGTACTTC.

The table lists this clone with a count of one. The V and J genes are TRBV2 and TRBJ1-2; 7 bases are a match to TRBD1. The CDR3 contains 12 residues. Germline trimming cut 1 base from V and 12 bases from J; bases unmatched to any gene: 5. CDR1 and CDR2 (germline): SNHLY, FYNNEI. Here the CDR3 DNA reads TGTGCCAGCAGTGAAGGGACAGGTGCAAACACCTTC. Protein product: CASSEGTGANTF.

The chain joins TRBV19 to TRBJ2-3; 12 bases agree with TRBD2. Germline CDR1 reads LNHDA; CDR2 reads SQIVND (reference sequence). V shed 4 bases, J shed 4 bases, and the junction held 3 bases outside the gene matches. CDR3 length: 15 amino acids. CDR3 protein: CASSKASGGADTQYF. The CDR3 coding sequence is TGTGCCAGTAGTAAAGCTAGCGGGGGGGCAGATACGCAGTATTTT.